This T cell receptor beta chain derives from a study of graft-versus-host responses after intestinal transplantation. Whole-study context: Recipients uniformly received anti-thymocyte globulin induction, followed by tacrolimus and steroids for approximately 3 years.

This CDR3 is built from 16 residues. Germline-derived CDR1 and CDR2 are SEHNR and FQNEAQ (reference sequence). Between the trimmed V and J ends, which lost 2 bases and 0 bases, there was a span of 8 bases. TCRdb keeps only in-frame clones here, not all; method: immunoSEQ multiplex PCR. The sample shows approximately 130,000 clones, around 90% of them seen only once. For this clone: The antigen is not known.

The origin of this receptor is a human donor who received an intestinal transplant. The chain recombines TRBV7-9 with TRBJ1-6; no firm D call. The sequencing used unstimulated CD4+ T cells sorted from spleen or lymph node cells, collected before intestinal transplant. The CDR3 loop is CASSLSRSSYNSPLHF. The CDR3 DNA is TGTGCCAGCAGCTTAAGCAGGAGCTCCTATAATTCACCCCTCCACTTT.